This T cell receptor beta chain came from a study of blood T cell repertoires in COVID-19. TCRdb's copy holds only in-frame clones and misses some; the assay was immunoSEQ multiplex PCR. In the table there are approximately 240,000 clones, 85% to 90% of which are singletons. Trimming shortened V by 1 base and J by 11 bases, and 8 bases separated the two germline ends. CDR1 and CDR2 from the germline V gene are SEHNR and FQNEAQ (reference sequence). This CDR3 comprises 11 residues. The source is a young woman in a cohort exposed to, infected with or recovered from COVID-19 (not recorded which). The sequencing sample was made of PBMCs or T cells enriched from blood (not recorded which). J is TRBJ1-1 and V is TRBV7-9; D is unresolved. The CDR3: CASSLDSMAFF. CDR3 DNA sequence: TGTGCCAGCAGCTTAGATAGTATGGCTTTCTTT.